This T cell receptor beta chain was sequenced for a study of blood T cell repertoires in COVID-19 (dated by TCRdb to 2018 to 2020). A note on the overall study: Collaborator samples came from the United States, Italy and Spain and covered acute and convalescent phases of COVID-19. The material from the prospective study consisted of cDNA or gDNA derived from T cells, B-cell-depleted T cells, or PBMCs. Subjects who had been exposed to COVID-19, were actively infected with it, or had recovered from it provided the deeply sampled blood TCRbeta repertoires that made up the dataset. The repertoires were released in a freely available public database intended as a resource for research on the immune response to SARS-CoV-2. Samples were obtained from the ongoing ImmuneRACE study (first 160 participants) and from roughly 1,300 subjects provided by 6 global collaborators. A de-identified subject ID, COVID-19 status, age in years and sex were almost always included in the sample metadata. Where available, HLA class I and class II types were taken from metadata supplied by the sample provider and were not determined by assay-based typing.

Notes on this clone: Which antigen it targets is not known. Base qualities are missing; no much larger clone stands one base away.

The CDR3 has 18 amino acids, counting the end cysteine and phenylalanine. Only the CDR3 part of the read is kept: 54 bases, read in frame from the first base. The germline V gene encodes CDR1 MDHEN and CDR2 SYDVKM. V lost 5 bases and J lost 2 bases, and the count of bases not matched to a germline gene is 12. Each collaborating institution followed its own protocols to collect whole blood in K2EDTA tubes. For TCRbeta analysis, collaborator samples were shipped as frozen whole blood, as isolated PBMCs, or as DNA extracted from either sample type. The immunoSEQ Assay, a bias-controlled multiplex PCR, was used to amplify TCRbeta CDR3 regions from genomic DNA. The original methods were these. The number of nucleated cells in each sample was estimated from the amplification of reference gene primers within the assay. To quantify the absolute abundance of each unique TCRbeta CDR3 rearrangement, sequence reads were collapsed and filtered. For each sample, productive Simpson clonality was calculated as the square root of Simpson's diversity index across productive rearrangements. TCRdb's version of the immuneACCESS table is confined to in-frame rearrangements and falls short of the full clone set. An unresolved V gene accounts for under half of the shortfall where checked; the remainder is of unknown origin. The D gene and trimming were derived from the DNA, and the V and J assignments and clone size from that table. Across this sample there are about 310,000 clones, with around 86% seen only once. The ten largest clones take up 1% of the sample.

Study-wide findings and limitations: How much clinical and demographic metadata was included differed by source and by participant, and the metadata was provided uncurated.

The sample taken for sequencing was peripheral blood. The clonotype originates from a man in his forties or fifties with active or convalescent COVID-19. The sequence joins TRBV28 to TRBJ1-5, with TRBD1 matching 10 junction bases. The CDR3 protein: CASSPPGTGVLGNQPQHF. The nucleotides read TGTGCCAGCAGTCCACCCGGGACAGGGGTCTTGGGCAATCAGCCCCAGCATTTT.